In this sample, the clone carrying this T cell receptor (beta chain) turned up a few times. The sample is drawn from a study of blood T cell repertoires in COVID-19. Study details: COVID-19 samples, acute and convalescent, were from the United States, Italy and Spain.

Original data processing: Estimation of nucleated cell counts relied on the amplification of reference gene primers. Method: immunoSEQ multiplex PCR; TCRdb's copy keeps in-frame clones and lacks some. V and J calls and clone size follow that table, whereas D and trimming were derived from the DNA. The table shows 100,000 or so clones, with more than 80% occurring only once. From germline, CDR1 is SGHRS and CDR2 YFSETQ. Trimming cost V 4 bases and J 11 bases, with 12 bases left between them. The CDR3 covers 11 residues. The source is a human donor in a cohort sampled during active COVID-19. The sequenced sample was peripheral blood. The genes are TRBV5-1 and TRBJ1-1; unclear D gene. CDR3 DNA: TGCGCCAGCAGCACAGAGGGTCGGGCTTTCTTT. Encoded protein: CASSTEGRAFF.